This TCR beta chain was sequenced during a study of shared clonotypes between healthy human individuals. Produced via immunoSEQ multiplex PCR; TCRdb's table is partial and in-frame only. The table lists around 560,000 clones, 85% to 95% of them singletons. CDR3 length: 14 residues. Germline CDR1 is LNHDA and CDR2 is SQIVND (reference sequence). Trimming removed 0 bases at V and 5 bases at J, with 11 bases between. In the naive CD8 group, cells lacked CD45RO and were positively selected for CCR7, so terminally differentiated effector memory CD45RA+ cells were left out. This TCR came from a woman in her twenties or thirties in good health. The sample consisted of naive CD8+ T cells sorted from blood. The chain joins TRBV19 to TRBJ2-7; D gene uncertain. The CDR3 DNA follows: TGTGCCAGTAGTATAGACTCCACCTCGGACGAGCAGTACTTC. Its translation is CASSIDSTSDEQYF.